Listed below are T cell receptor beta chains from one sample, sequenced in a study of cytomegalovirus exposure and HLA in healthy donors. Libraries were prepared by immunoSEQ multiplex PCR; TCRdb keeps only in-frame clonotypes and omits some of them. This sample contains 50,000 to 60,000 clones. The specimen sequenced was PBMCs. These receptors were taken from a woman aged 45 to 65 in good health and CMV-seropositive. Both conserved end residues are part of each CDR3. D genes are given only for firm matches.

TRBV10-3	-	TRBJ1-2	CAISLQGYGYTF	TGTGCCATCAGTCTCCAGGGCTATGGCTACACCTTC
TRBV1	-	TRBJ2-3	CTSSQDQTGTSYTDTQYF	TGCACCAGCAGCCAAGATCAGACCGGGACTAGTTACACAGATACGCAGTATTTT
TRBV18	-	TRBJ1-1	CASSPSRRNTEAFF	TGTGCCAGCTCACCAAGTCGCAGGAACACTGAAGCTTTCTTT
TRBV4-3	-	TRBJ1-3	CASSRRGAVPSSSGNTIYF	TGCGCCAGCAGCCGAAGAGGCGCCGTACCAAGCTCCTCTGGAAACACCATATATTTT
TRBV5-1	TRBD1	TRBJ1-2	CASSSTGENTF	TGCGCCAGCAGCTCGACAGGGGAAAACACCTTC
TRBV19	TRBD1	TRBJ2-7	CASSMSGQGTYEQYF	TGTGCCAGTAGTATGTCGGGACAGGGGACCTACGAGCAGTACTTC
TRBV4-2	TRBD1	TRBJ1-2	CALSQERDSQTPNYGYTF	TGTGCCCTCAGCCAAGAGAGGGACAGTCAGACACCAAACTATGGCTACACCTTC
TRBV5-6	-	TRBJ1-4	CASSRGTINEKLFF	TGTGCCAGCAGCAGAGGGACTATAAATGAAAAACTGTTTTTT
TRBV5-1	TRBD2	TRBJ2-5	CASSWGSAGGLQETQYF	TGCGCCAGCAGCTGGGGGTCCGCGGGGGGGCTCCAAGAGACCCAGTACTTC
TRBV5-1	-	TRBJ2-3	CASSLRQGPLADTQYF	TGCGCCAGCAGCCTTCGGCAGGGGCCCCTGGCAGATACGCAGTATTTT
TRBV4-2	-	TRBJ2-3	CASSQVNDGLTDTQYF	TGTGCCAGCAGCCAAGTGAACGACGGGTTGACAGATACGCAGTATTTT
TRBV5-1	TRBD2	TRBJ2-1	CASSLQLAGVYNEQFF	TGCGCCAGCAGCCTACAACTAGCGGGCGTGTACAATGAGCAGTTCTTC
TRBV28	TRBD2	TRBJ2-1	CASSLAGPTYNEQFF	TGTGCCAGCAGTCTAGCGGGTCCTACCTACAATGAGCAGTTCTTC
TRBV6-4	TRBD2	TRBJ2-1	CASSDGRGGWEQFF	TGTGCCAGCAGTGATGGGAGGGGTGGATGGGAGCAGTTCTTC
TRBV5-6	-	TRBJ2-5	CASSLEVGGPNWEQYF	TGTGCCAGCAGCTTGGAAGTCGGAGGCCCCAACTGGGAGCAGTACTTC
TRBV7-9	TRBD1	TRBJ2-7	CASSLMTGQSEQYF	TGTGCCAGCAGCTTAATGACAGGGCAGAGCGAGCAGTACTTC
TRBV6-5	TRBD1	TRBJ2-5	CASSYGDSLASETQYF	TGTGCCAGCAGTTACGGGGACAGTTTGGCGTCCGAGACCCAGTACTTC
TRBV5-1	TRBD2	TRBJ2-3	CASSLVGRGGGDTQYF	TGCGCCAGCAGCTTGGTCGGCCGGGGGGGCGGAGATACGCAGTATTTT
TRBV18	-	TRBJ1-1	CASSQLQGEAFF	TGTGCCAGCTCGCAGCTCCAGGGGGAAGCTTTCTTT
TRBV5-6	-	TRBJ2-2	CASSQGGGELFF	TGTGCCAGCAGCCAGGGCGGCGGGGAGCTGTTTTTT
TRBV18	TRBD1	TRBJ1-1	CASSPLSNRGFNTEAFF	TGTGCCAGCTCCCCTCTCTCGAACAGGGGCTTCAACACTGAAGCTTTCTTT
TRBV30	TRBD1	TRBJ2-7	CAGSVGVGGYYEQYF	TGTGCCGGGAGTGTAGGGGTAGGGGGCTACTACGAGCAGTACTTC
TRBV28	TRBD1	TRBJ1-1	CASSLWTGDMNTEAFF	TGTGCCAGCAGTCTGTGGACAGGGGACATGAACACTGAAGCTTTCTTT
TRBV15	-	TRBJ2-7	CATSREEVLFYEQYF	TGTGCCACCAGCAGAGAGGAGGTGCTTTTCTACGAGCAGTACTTC
TRBV5-1	TRBD1	TRBJ1-2	CASSGTGLGYGYTF	TGCGCCAGCAGCGGGACAGGCCTCGGCTATGGCTACACCTTC
TRBV5-4	TRBD1	TRBJ1-3	CASRQGQALSGNTIYF	TGTGCCAGCAGACAGGGGCAGGCCCTCTCCGGAAACACCATATATTTT
TRBV6-5	TRBD1	TRBJ2-7	CASRRQGGAYEQYF	TGTGCCAGCAGGCGACAGGGTGGAGCCTACGAGCAGTACTTC
TRBV7-9	-	TRBJ2-7	CASWEMSGHFF	TGTGCCAGCTGGGAAATGTCGGGACACTTCTTC
TRBV5-1	-	TRBJ1-3	CASSSHFQGNTIYF	TGCGCCAGCAGCTCTCACTTTCAGGGGAACACCATATATTTT
TRBV6-1	-	TRBJ2-3	CASSEFRVLDTQYF	TGTGCCAGCAGTGAATTTCGGGTGTTGGATACGCAGTATTTT
TRBV9	TRBD1	TRBJ1-6	CASSVGDRGLSPLHF	TGCGCCAGCAGCGTAGGGGACAGGGGGCTTTCACCCCTCCACTTT
TRBV6-6	TRBD2	TRBJ2-7	CASSRERGGGSEQYF	TGTGCCAGCAGCCGCGAGCGGGGGGGCGGCTCCGAGCAGTACTTC
TRBV28	-	TRBJ2-3	CASNLKMGRGTDTQYF	TGTGCCAGCAACCTAAAAATGGGCAGGGGTACAGATACGCAGTATTTT
TRBV4-1	TRBD2	TRBJ2-1	CASSPTGTSGISGGQFF	TGCGCCAGCAGCCCAACCGGGACTAGCGGGATTTCTGGTGGGCAGTTCTTC
TRBV18	-	TRBJ2-3	CASSSRLGHTDTQYF	TGTGCCAGCTCATCCCGACTAGGCCACACAGATACGCAGTATTTT
TRBV23-1	-	TRBJ2-7	CASSQSSGVVYEQYF	TGCGCCAGCAGTCAATCGTCCGGGGTCGTCTACGAGCAGTACTTC
TRBV5-6	TRBD1	TRBJ2-7	CASSLSGTGEEQYF	TGTGCCAGCAGCCTTTCCGGGACAGGGGAAGAGCAGTACTTC
TRBV7-2	TRBD1	TRBJ2-4	CASRRTGLDIQYF	TGTGCCAGCAGGCGGACAGGGCTTGACATTCAGTACTTC
TRBV11-2	TRBD2	TRBJ2-3	CASSLAFLAGPTDTQYF	TGTGCCAGCAGCTTAGCATTCCTAGCGGGACCCACAGATACGCAGTATTTT
TRBV29-1	-	TRBJ1-3	CSVVRGGNTIYF	TGCAGCGTTGTCCGAGGAGGAAACACCATATATTTT
TRBV5-1	-	TRBJ2-6	CASSLVQGGNRANVLTF	TGCGCCAGCAGCTTAGTACAGGGTGGTAATAGGGCCAACGTCCTGACTTTC
TRBV6-1	TRBD1	TRBJ1-2	CASTLRTGEGYTF	TGTGCCAGCACATTGAGGACAGGGGAAGGCTACACCTTC
TRBV4-1	-	TRBJ1-2	CASSPDGGSYGYTF	TGCGCCAGCAGCCCCGACGGGGGTTCCTATGGCTACACCTTC
TRBV28	-	TRBJ2-3	CASSQEEDPDTDTQYF	TGTGCCAGCAGCCAAGAGGAGGATCCCGACACAGATACGCAGTATTTT
TRBV30	-	TRBJ1-5	CAWSDNTSNQPQHF	TGTGCCTGGAGTGACAACACTAGCAATCAGCCCCAGCATTTT
TRBV6-5	TRBD1	TRBJ2-7	CASSYSGGTGIHEQYF	TGTGCCAGCAGTTACTCTGGCGGGACAGGGATCCACGAGCAGTACTTC
TRBV19	-	TRBJ2-3	CASRSNSRTDTQYF	TGTGCCAGTAGAAGTAACAGCCGCACAGATACGCAGTATTTT
TRBV29-1	-	TRBJ1-6	CSVSEGNNSPLHF	TGCAGCGTTTCGGAGGGAAATAATTCACCCCTCCACTTT
TRBV6-1	-	TRBJ1-5	CASRAADSNQPQHF	TGTGCCAGCAGGGCGGCGGATAGCAATCAGCCCCAGCATTTT
TRBV7-7	TRBD1	TRBJ2-5	CASSPTGVGETQYF	TGTGCCAGCAGCCCGACAGGGGTCGGGGAGACCCAGTACTTC
TRBV11-1	TRBD1	TRBJ2-3	CASSLTTGADTQYF	TGTGCCAGCAGCTTAACGACAGGGGCTGATACGCAGTATTTT
TRBV30	-	TRBJ2-4	CAWSVNLAKNIQYF	TGTGCCTGGAGTGTTAACTTAGCCAAAAACATTCAGTACTTC
TRBV19	-	TRBJ1-5	CASSIQGKEPQHF	TGTGCCAGTAGTATTCAGGGGAAGGAGCCCCAGCATTTT